A selection of T cell receptor beta chains follows, all from one sample in a study of T cells after somatic rescue of genetic block. Some clones are missing from TCRdb's copy, which holds only in-frame ones; the method was immunoSEQ multiplex PCR. The sample yields around 100,000 clones, around 90% seen once. The sequenced sample consisted of peripheral blood mononuclear cells (PBMCs). The receptors here all came from a woman under 30. CDR3s leave out the opening cysteine and the closing phenylalanine or tryptophan.

cdr3_length j_call v_call cdr3_aa
13 TRBJ1-5 TRBV10-3 AISESILGAQPQH
14 TRBJ1-1 TRBV2 ASSEQGAHQNTEAF
11 TRBJ1-5 TRBV6-5 ASSYGNSQPQH
16 TRBJ2-5 TRBV5-1 ASSRRGTQGAIQETQY
14 TRBJ2-4 TRBV27 ASSSQTASPTHIQY
13 TRBJ1-5 TRBV6-1 ASSAQPPANQPQH
12 TRBJ1-2 TRBV30 AWTLPGRGYGYT
12 TRBJ1-5 TRBV7-9 ASSPQGGNQPQH
14 TRBJ1-6 TRBV4-1 ASSQGGGMGDSPLH
13 TRBJ1-6 TRBV28 ASSLDGTDNSPLH
10 TRBJ1-2 TRBV10-3 AISAQNYGYT
11 TRBJ1-5 TRBV10-3 AISEFVELAQH
14 TRBJ1-5 TRBV19 ASSPWWGGDNQPQH
14 TRBJ1-3 TRBV11-2 ASSLVEVFSGNTIY
13 TRBJ2-3 TRBV6-5 ASSYSQPERDTQY
12 TRBJ2-5 TRBV5-1 ASSLRRSQETQY
12 TRBJ2-4 TRBV5-1 ASSPDNPKNIQY
12 TRBJ2-4 TRBV2 ASSTSGGENIQY
14 TRBJ2-5 TRBV7-9 ASSPPGMRGGETQY
16 TRBJ2-3 TRBV7-2 ASSSWTSGGAVADTQY
13 TRBJ2-7 TRBV7-2 ASSLRDRELYEQY
11 TRBJ2-7 TRBV13 ASARTGIHEQY
12 TRBJ1-4 TRBV5-1 ASSSRGQDEKLF
11 TRBJ2-2 TRBV28 ATRGVNTGELF
14 TRBJ2-4 TRBV5-8 ASSLRLAGGKNIQY
14 TRBJ1-5 TRBV28 ASSLWVGSGGQPQH
13 TRBJ2-5 TRBV4-3 ASSQALGVDETQY
13 TRBJ1-2 TRBV19 ASSITRRDDHGYT
10 TRBJ1-2 TRBV6-1 ATPGQHYGYT
13 TRBJ2-3 TRBV19 ASSIVGINTDTQY
11 TRBJ2-3 TRBV6-5 ASSEGLRDTQY
11 TRBJ1-3 TRBV11-3 ASTGDIGNTIY
14 TRBJ2-1 TRBV4-2 ASSLTAGGPYNEQF
11 TRBJ2-7 TRBV10-3 AISGEGAREQY
13 TRBJ1-1 TRBV5-1 ASSLVFGKGTEAF
16 TRBJ1-1 TRBV15 ATSRDRAQGARNTEAF
11 TRBJ2-2 TRBV5-1 ASSLEWTGELF
10 TRBJ1-1 TRBV15 ATSSQGREAF
13 TRBJ2-6 TRBV4-3 ASSQEGAGANVLT
11 TRBJ2-5 TRBV30 AWRGQLLETQY
14 TRBJ2-1 TRBV11-3 ASSLAGTVPYNEQF
14 TRBJ2-5 TRBV28 ASRKGSFRRRETQY